This TCR beta chain was found in a study of early T cells in non-severe SARS-CoV-2 infection. Unique molecular identifiers tagged individual cDNA molecules. TCRdb reprocessed the 5' RACE reads via MiXCR and lists one record per CDR3 protein. This table has under 85,000 distinct CDR3 sequences, 5% appearing once. Study-wide findings and caveats: Anti-spike CD8 responses were favored by VDJdb matching, which missed private and CD4 specificities.

CDR3 length equals 14 residues. V gave up 1 base and J gave up 4 bases, with 9 bases separating them. This clonotype was counted at least ten times. The antigen is undetermined. The chain links TRBV12-3 or TRBV12-4 to TRBJ2-3; D call uncertain. The clonotype was recovered from an adult who was a healthcare worker with PCR-confirmed SARS-CoV-2 infection or an uninfected control (not recorded which). The sequences come from whole blood, collected at baseline. CDR3 DNA sequence: TGTGCCAGCAGTTTAGACGCGGCGTCAGATACGCAGTATTTT. Amino acids: CASSLDAASDTQYF.